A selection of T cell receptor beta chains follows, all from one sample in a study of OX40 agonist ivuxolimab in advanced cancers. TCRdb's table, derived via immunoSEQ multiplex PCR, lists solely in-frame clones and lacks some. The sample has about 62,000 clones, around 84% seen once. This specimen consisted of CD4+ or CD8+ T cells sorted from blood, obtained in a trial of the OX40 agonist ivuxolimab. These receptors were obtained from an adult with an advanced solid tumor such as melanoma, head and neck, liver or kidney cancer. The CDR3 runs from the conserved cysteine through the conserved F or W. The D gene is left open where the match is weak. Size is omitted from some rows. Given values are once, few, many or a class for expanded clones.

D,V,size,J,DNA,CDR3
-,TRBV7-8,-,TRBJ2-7,TGTGCCAGCAGCTTTCAGGACGAGCAGTACTTC,CASSFQDEQYF
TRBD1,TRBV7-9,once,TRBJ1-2,TGTGCCAGCAGCCAGGGACAGAACTATGGCTACACCTTC,CASSQGQNYGYTF
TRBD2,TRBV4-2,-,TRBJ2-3,TGTGCCAGCAGCCAAGGGCTAGCGGGGCCCACAGATACGCAGTATTTT,CASSQGLAGPTDTQYF
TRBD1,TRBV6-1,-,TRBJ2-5,TGTGCCAGCAGTCCAACAAGGACAGGGAGAGAGACCCAGTACTTC,CASSPTRTGRETQYF
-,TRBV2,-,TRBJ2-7,TGTGCCAGCAAATGGGGGGCTTTGGTGGGGTCCTACGAGCAGTACTTC,CASKWGALVGSYEQYF
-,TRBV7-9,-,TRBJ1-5,TGTGCCAGCAGCTTAGAGTATTCGTCCGGACAGCCCCAGCATTTT,CASSLEYSSGQPQHF
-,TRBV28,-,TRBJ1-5,TGTGCCAGCAGTTTAAGTACCGGATACGGCAATCAGCCCCAGCATTTT,CASSLSTGYGNQPQHF
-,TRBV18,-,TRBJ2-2,TGTGCCAGCTCACAAAACCCGAACACCGGGGAGCTGTTTTTT,CASSQNPNTGELFF
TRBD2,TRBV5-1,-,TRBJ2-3,TGCGCCAGCAGCTTCAACCTCCTAGCGGCAAAGTTGTCAGATACGCAGTATTTT,CASSFNLLAAKLSDTQYF
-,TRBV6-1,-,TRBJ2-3,TGTGCCAGCAGTGAGGGACTGACGAGGTATTTT,CASSEGLTRYF
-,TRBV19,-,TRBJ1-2,TGTGCCAGTAGTATAGGGGCTAACTATGGCTACACCTTC,CASSIGANYGYTF
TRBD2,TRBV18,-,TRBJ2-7,TGTGCCAGCTCCCGACTAGCGGGGGCCGTTCGGGGCGAGCAGTACTTC,CASSRLAGAVRGEQYF
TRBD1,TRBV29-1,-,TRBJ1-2,TGCAGCGCTTCCCTCGGGACAGGGAATGGCTACACCTTC,CSASLGTGNGYTF
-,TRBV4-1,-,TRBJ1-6,TGCGCCAGCAGCCTGACGAGGGGGGGTGACTCCTATAATTCACCCCTCCACTTT,CASSLTRGGDSYNSPLHF
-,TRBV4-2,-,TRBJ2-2,TGTGCCAGCAGCCAAGATATCGGGGGAAGGGAGCTGTTTTTT,CASSQDIGGRELFF
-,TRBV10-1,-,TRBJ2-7,TGCGCCAGCAGTGCCGGGTCTTCTAGCTCCTACGAGCAGTACTTC,CASSAGSSSSYEQYF
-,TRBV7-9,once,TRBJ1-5,TGTGCCAGCAGCTCGCCGTTGGGTCAGCCCCAGCATTTT,CASSSPLGQPQHF
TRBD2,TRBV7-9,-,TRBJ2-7,TGTGCCAGCAGCCCGAGGACTAGTCTTTGGGTCGAGCAGTACTTC,CASSPRTSLWVEQYF
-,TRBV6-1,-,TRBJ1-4,TGTGCAGGCGGGGTTGATGAAAAACTGTTTTTT,CAGGVDEKLFF
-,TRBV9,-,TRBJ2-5,TGTGCCAGCAGCCCCCCGGGGCAGGCCCCCCGGGAGACCCAGTACTTC,CASSPPGQAPRETQYF
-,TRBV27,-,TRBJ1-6,TGTGCCAGCAATTGGCGAAATTCACCCCTCCACTTT,CASNWRNSPLHF
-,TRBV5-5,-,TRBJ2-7,TGTGCCAGCAGCTTATGGGGGACGTACGAGCAGTACTTC,CASSLWGTYEQYF
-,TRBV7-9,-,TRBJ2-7,TGTGCCAGCAGCCCGCCACTCGCCAAGTCATACGAGCAGTACTTC,CASSPPLAKSYEQYF
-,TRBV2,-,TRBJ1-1,TGTGCCAGCAGTGCGGGGGCACCGAACACTGAAGCTTTCTTT,CASSAGAPNTEAFF
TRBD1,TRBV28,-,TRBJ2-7,TGTGCCAGCAGTGAACCGGGACAGGGCTACGAGCAGTACTTC,CASSEPGQGYEQYF
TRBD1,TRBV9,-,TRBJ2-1,TGTGCCAGCAGCGCGGGACAGGATCAGGTCGATGAGCAGTTCTTC,CASSAGQDQVDEQFF
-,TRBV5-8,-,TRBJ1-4,TGTGCCAGCAGATCCGGGCCAGGGTCCGGCGGAAAACTGTTTTTT,CASRSGPGSGGKLFF
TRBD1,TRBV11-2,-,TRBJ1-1,TGTGCCAGCAGCACCAGGACAGGGGGGGCCACTGAAGCTTTCTTT,CASSTRTGGATEAFF
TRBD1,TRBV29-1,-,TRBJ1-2,TGCAGCGTGGCCGGGACAGGGTCTAACTATGGCTACACCTTC,CSVAGTGSNYGYTF
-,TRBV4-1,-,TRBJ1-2,TGCGCCAGCAGCCTCGAACAGGGCAACTATGGCTACACCTTC,CASSLEQGNYGYTF
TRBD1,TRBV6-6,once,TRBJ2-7,TGTGCCAGCAGACTGGGACAGCTCTCCTACGAGCAGTACTTC,CASRLGQLSYEQYF
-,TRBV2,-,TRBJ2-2,TGTGCCAGCAGTGAGTGGGGGGCCCCACACGGGGAGCTGTTTTTT,CASSEWGAPHGELFF
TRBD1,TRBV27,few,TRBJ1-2,TGTGCCAGCAGTTATGGACAGGGTGATGGCTACACCTTC,CASSYGQGDGYTF
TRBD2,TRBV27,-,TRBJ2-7,TGTGCCAGCAGTTTATTCGGGGGGGCATCCTACGAGCAGTACTTC,CASSLFGGASYEQYF
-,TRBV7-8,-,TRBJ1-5,TGTGCCAGCAGCATAGGGTCAGAGAGCAATCAGCCCCAGCATTTT,CASSIGSESNQPQHF
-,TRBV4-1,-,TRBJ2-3,TGCGCCAGCAGCGCCCGGGACGCCCAACTAGTACGCGGGCAGTATTTT,CASSARDAQLVRGQYF
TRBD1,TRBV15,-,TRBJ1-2,TGTGCCACCAGCAGCAGGACCCGGGGACAGATCTATGGCTACACCTTC,CATSSRTRGQIYGYTF
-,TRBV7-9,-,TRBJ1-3,TGTGCCAGCAGCTCGGGGATACAGAGAAACACCATATATTTT,CASSSGIQRNTIYF
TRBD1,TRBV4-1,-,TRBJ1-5,TGCGCCAGCAGCCAACCCGGACAGGGGCGAAATCAGCCCCAGCATTTT,CASSQPGQGRNQPQHF
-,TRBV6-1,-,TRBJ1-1,TGTGCCAGCAGTGTTGAGGGAATGAACACTGAAGCTTTCTTT,CASSVEGMNTEAFF
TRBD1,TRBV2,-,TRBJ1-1,TGTGCCAGCATGCCGGACAGGGCGAACACTGAAGCTTTCTTT,CASMPDRANTEAFF
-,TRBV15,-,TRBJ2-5,TGTGCCACCAGCAGAGATCGCCAGCTCGCAGAGACCCAGTACTTC,CATSRDRQLAETQYF
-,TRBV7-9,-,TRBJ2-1,TGTGCCAGCAGAGAGAGGGGAAACCCTTTGGATGAGCAGTTCTTC,CASRERGNPLDEQFF
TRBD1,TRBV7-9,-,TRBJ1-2,TGTGCCAGCAGCTATAGACAGGGTGATGGCTACACCTTC,CASSYRQGDGYTF
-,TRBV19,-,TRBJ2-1,TGTGCCAGTAGTTACGGGGCGGGTTACAATGAGCAGTTCTTC,CASSYGAGYNEQFF
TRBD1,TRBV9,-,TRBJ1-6,TGTGCCAGCAGCGTCATGGACAGGGATTCGGGATCACCCCTCCACTTT,CASSVMDRDSGSPLHF
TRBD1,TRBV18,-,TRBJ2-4,TGTGCCAGCTCACCCCGGGACAGGGCATTTGCCAAAAACATTCAGTACTTC,CASSPRDRAFAKNIQYF
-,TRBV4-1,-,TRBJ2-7,TGCGCCAGCAGCCTCGCCTCTGGGCAGAGCTACGAGCAGTACTTC,CASSLASGQSYEQYF
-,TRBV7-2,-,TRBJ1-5,TGTGCCAGCAGCTCGAACGTGGGGGTACAGCAGCCCCAGCATTTT,CASSSNVGVQQPQHF
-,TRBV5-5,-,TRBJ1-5,TGTGCCAGCAGTTCGGTGGGCAATCAGCCCCAGCATTTT,CASSSVGNQPQHF
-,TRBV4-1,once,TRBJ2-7,TGCGCCAGCAGCCAAGAAGGCAGGACCTCCTACGAGCAGTACTTC,CASSQEGRTSYEQYF
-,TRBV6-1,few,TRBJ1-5,TGTGCCAGCAGTTCCGCCCAAAGCAATCAGCCCCAGCATTTT,CASSSAQSNQPQHF
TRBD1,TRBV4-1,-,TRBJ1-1,TGCGCCAGCAGGGCTATACTCAGGGGGACTGAAGCTTTCTTT,CASRAILRGTEAFF
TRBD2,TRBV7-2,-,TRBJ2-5,TGTGCCAGCAGCTTAGCCCGGGGGGGGGAGACCCAGTACTTC,CASSLARGGETQYF
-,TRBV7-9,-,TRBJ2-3,TGTGCCAGCAGCTTAAAACTTGGAACACGAGATACGCAGTATTTT,CASSLKLGTRDTQYF
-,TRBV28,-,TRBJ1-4,TGTGCCAGCAGTTTCTACCAAGTTGCAACTAATGAAAAACTGTTTTTT,CASSFYQVATNEKLFF